Listed below are T cell receptor beta chains from one sample, sequenced in a study of T-cell reconstitution after alpha-beta-depleted transplantation in children. Each CDR3 protein gets one entry after TCRdb re-called the PCR reads with MiXCR. The sample carries a few hundred thousand distinct CDR3 sequences, 10% to 15% recorded once. Sequencing used PBMCs, mostly from graft donor cells, obtained 360 days after TCRalphabeta/CD19-depleted stem cell transplant. The receptors here all came from a male patient younger than 18 who had a stem cell transplant for acute myeloid leukemia, so the T cells may come from the graft donor. Each CDR3 is given with its conserved first and last residue. A D gene is named only where the DNA matches it firmly. Clone sizes are given selectively: once, few, many, or a class where the clone is expanded.

few TRBD2 TRBJ2-5 TRBV11-2 18 TGTGCCAGCAGCTTAGGGACTAGCGGGAGGGCCTACCAAGAGACCCAGTACTTC CASSLGTSGRAYQETQYF
many NA TRBJ1-3 TRBV15 13 TGTGCCACCGAGTGGGGTTCTGGAAACACCATATATTTT CATEWGSGNTIYF
few NA TRBJ2-2 TRBV20-1 13 TGCAGTGTCAGGATGGGGGGCACCGGGGAGCTGTTTTTT CSVRMGGTGELFF
NA TRBD2 TRBJ2-5 TRBV29-1 14 TGCAGCGCCGTTATTGGGGGAGGGAAAGAGACCCAGTACTTC CSAVIGGGKETQYF
NA TRBD1 TRBJ2-7 TRBV20-1 17 TGCAGTGCTAGAGAAACAGGGGGATCGGGAGCTTGGTACGAGCAGTACTTC CSARETGGSGAWYEQYF
many NA TRBJ2-2 TRBV28 13 TGTGCCAGCAGTTTTTTCCCCCTTGCGGAGCTGTTTTTT CASSFFPLAELFF
NA TRBD1 TRBJ2-7 TRBV24-1 15 TGTGCCACCGCTTCACCGGGACAGGGAGTCTACGAGCAGTACTTC CATASPGQGVYEQYF
few NA TRBJ2-1 TRBV29-1 12 TGCAGCGCGACGAAGTCCTACAATGAGCAGTTCTTC CSATKSYNEQFF
many NA TRBJ2-1 TRBV5-1 17 TGCGCCAGCAGCTTGGCCGACATACTCCCCTCCTACAATGAGCAGTTCTTC CASSLADILPSYNEQFF
NA NA TRBJ1-4 TRBV4-3 14 TGCGCCAGCAGCCAAGTCGGGGCGGGGCCCAAACTGTTTTTT CASSQVGAGPKLFF
few NA TRBJ2-1 TRBV6-2/TRBV6-3 15 TGTGCCAGCAGTTACCGCGTGGGGGCCTACAATGAGCAGTTCTTC CASSYRVGAYNEQFF
NA TRBD1 TRBJ1-5 TRBV2 16 TGTGCCAGCAGGGCCTACAGGGGGCATAGCAATCAGCCCCAGCATTTT CASRAYRGHSNQPQHF
few TRBD1 TRBJ2-7 TRBV12-3/TRBV12-4 14 TGTGCCAGCAGTTCCAGGGGGTTTGGATACGAGCAGTACTTC CASSSRGFGYEQYF
NA TRBD1 TRBJ2-5 TRBV24-1 16 TGTGCCACCAGTGACTCGGACAGGGGGCTTTACGGACGGCTGTACTTC CATSDSDRGLYGRLYF
few NA TRBJ2-2 TRBV27 14 TGTGCCAGCAGGACAGTTCGAAACACCGGGGAGCTGTTTTTT CASRTVRNTGELFF
many NA TRBJ1-1 TRBV7-3 14 TGTGCCAGCAGCAAGACGGGAGCAGGGACTGAAGCTTTCTTT CASSKTGAGTEAFF
many NA TRBJ2-1 TRBV25-1 13 TGTGCCAGCGGGGGGATCTCCTACAATGAGCAGTTCTTC CASGGISYNEQFF
many NA TRBJ2-3 TRBV28 15 TGTGCCAGCAGTGGACGACAGACCCACACAGATACGCAGTATTTT CASSGRQTHTDTQYF
few TRBD2 TRBJ2-1 TRBV5-1 17 TGCGCCAGCAGAATTGGGACTACTATAAGCTCCTACAATGAGCAGTTCTTC CASRIGTTISSYNEQFF
few TRBD2 TRBJ2-7 TRBV10-3 17 TGTGCCATCAGCGAACTCCGGGGAGGGGACTCCTCCTACGAGCAGTACTTC CAISELRGGDSSYEQYF
NA TRBD2 TRBJ2-1 TRBV7-3 22 TGTGCCAGCAGCCACCCCAATTACCCGGGACTAGCGGGAGGCAGCTCCTACAATGAGCAGTTCTTC CASSHPNYPGLAGGSSYNEQFF
few NA TRBJ2-2 TRBV5-1 15 TGCGCCAGCAGCTTGTCCGGGGTCGAAACCGGGGAGCTGTTTTTT CASSLSGVETGELFF
NA NA TRBJ1-4 TRBV5-1 14 TGCGCCAGCAGCCCCCGGGCTGGGGGGGAAAAACTGTTTTTT CASSPRAGGEKLFF
few NA TRBJ2-7 TRBV5-1 12 TGCGCCAGCAAGAGCGCCCCCTACGAGCAGTACTTC CASKSAPYEQYF
NA NA TRBJ2-7 TRBV7-2 15 TGTGCCAGCAGCTTAGGGGGCCCTCCCAGGTACGAGCAGTACTTC CASSLGGPPRYEQYF
many NA TRBJ2-5 TRBV10-3 12 TGTGCCATACGGGGGCCAGGGGAGACCCAGTACTTC CAIRGPGETQYF
many NA TRBJ2-5 TRBV14 14 TGTGCCAGCAGCCAAGTGACCCTTCAAGAGACCCAGTACTTC CASSQVTLQETQYF
NA TRBD2 TRBJ2-7 TRBV20-1 13 TGCAGTGCTTGGACTAGCGGCTCCTACGAGCAGTACTTC CSAWTSGSYEQYF
many NA TRBJ2-7 TRBV20-1 15 TGCAGTGCTCGTCACCTAGCGCGGGGGCCCTACGAGCAGTACTTC CSARHLARGPYEQYF
few TRBD2 TRBJ2-7 TRBV11-1 19 TGTGCCAGCAGCATCACCGGGACTAGCGGGAGGTCCCCTCTCTACGAGCAGTACTTC CASSITGTSGRSPLYEQYF
many NA TRBJ2-1 TRBV20-1 14 TGCAGTGCTAGGGCAGCGCTAGCCGCCAATGAGCAGTTCTTC CSARAALAANEQFF
NA TRBD1 TRBJ2-1 TRBV20-1 18 TGCAGTGCTCACCAATCCAGGGGGCCCCTATCGCCCTACAATGAGCAGTTCTTC CSAHQSRGPLSPYNEQFF
NA NA TRBJ2-1 TRBV29-1 13 TGCAGCGTGAGGGGGAAGGCTGTCCATGAGCAGTTCTTC CSVRGKAVHEQFF
NA TRBD1 TRBJ2-7 TRBV20-1 13 TGCAGTCCCGGACAGGGAGTCTCCTACGAGCAGTACTTC CSPGQGVSYEQYF
NA TRBD1 TRBJ2-5 TRBV7-9 16 TGTGCCAGCAGCTTAGCCCCGGGACAGGGCCAAGAGACCCAGTACTTC CASSLAPGQGQETQYF
NA NA TRBJ2-1 TRBV20-1 12 TGCAGTGCTAGTTTTCCCTTAGATGAGCAGTTCTTC CSASFPLDEQFF
few NA TRBJ1-2 TRBV29-1 13 TGCAGCGTTGAGTCAGCGTCTAACTATGGCTACACCTTC CSVESASNYGYTF
few TRBD1 TRBJ1-2 TRBV28 15 TGTGCCAGCAGCCCAGGCAGGACAGGAACCTATGGCTACACCTTC CASSPGRTGTYGYTF
NA TRBD1 TRBJ1-4 TRBV7-8 17 TGTGCCAGCAGCTTAGATTATCTTGGACAGGGCTATGAAAAACTGTTTTTT CASSLDYLGQGYEKLFF
NA NA TRBJ2-5 TRBV7-6 14 TGTGCCAGCAGCTTAGATCCTAGTGGTGAGACCCAGTACTTC CASSLDPSGETQYF
few TRBD1 TRBJ1-2 TRBV28 14 TGTGCCAGCAGTTTCGTCGACAGGGGCTATGGCTACACCTTC CASSFVDRGYGYTF
NA NA TRBJ2-5 TRBV20-1 11 TGCAGTGCTAGTGTAGGCGAGACCCAGTACTTC CSASVGETQYF
many NA TRBJ2-1 TRBV29-1 13 TGCAGCGTTGAAGGGCAGGGGATCGATGAGCAGTTCTTC CSVEGQGIDEQFF
NA NA TRBJ2-7 TRBV20-1 10 TGCAGTGCTTCCGGGAGTTCGGAGTACTTC CSASGSSEYF
NA NA TRBJ2-1 TRBV20-1 18 TGCAGTGCTAGAGTCTTATACGGGGGACACCCCTTAGGCGATGAGCAGTTCTTC CSARVLYGGHPLGDEQFF
NA TRBD2 TRBJ2-1 TRBV6-2/TRBV6-3 15 TGTGCCAGCAGTCAAACTAGCGGGGGGACTACTGAGCAGTTCTTC CASSQTSGGTTEQFF
few NA TRBJ2-5 TRBV12-3/TRBV12-4 16 TGTGCCAGCGGTCCCCCCGGGGGCTCATTAAAAGAGACCCAGTACTTC CASGPPGGSLKETQYF
NA TRBD2 TRBJ2-7 TRBV4-3 15 TGCGCCAGCAGCCTCGAAGCGGGAGGTGTGTACGAGCAGTACTTC CASSLEAGGVYEQYF
NA NA TRBJ2-5 TRBV23-1 15 TGCGCCAGCAGTCCCGAACAGGTCTCACAAGAGACCCAGTACTTC CASSPEQVSQETQYF
NA TRBD2 TRBJ2-1 TRBV29-1 16 TGCAGCGTTGAAGTCTCGGGACAGGGACTAGCGGGAGATCAGTTCTTC CSVEVSGQGLAGDQFF
few NA TRBJ1-1 TRBV28 15 TGTGCCAGCAGTTATGGGATGGGGGTGAACACTGAAGCTTTCTTT CASSYGMGVNTEAFF
few TRBD2 TRBJ2-3 TRBV28 14 TGTGCCAGCCTAGTGGGGAGGGCATCAGATACGCAGTATTTT CASLVGRASDTQYF
few TRBD2 TRBJ2-3 TRBV19 14 TGTGCCAGTAGCGCAGCGGGAGCGACAGATACGCAGTATTTT CASSAAGATDTQYF
NA NA TRBJ2-7 TRBV4-3 15 TGCGCCAGCAGCCAAGAGGGGACGGTTCCCTACGAGCAGTACTTC CASSQEGTVPYEQYF